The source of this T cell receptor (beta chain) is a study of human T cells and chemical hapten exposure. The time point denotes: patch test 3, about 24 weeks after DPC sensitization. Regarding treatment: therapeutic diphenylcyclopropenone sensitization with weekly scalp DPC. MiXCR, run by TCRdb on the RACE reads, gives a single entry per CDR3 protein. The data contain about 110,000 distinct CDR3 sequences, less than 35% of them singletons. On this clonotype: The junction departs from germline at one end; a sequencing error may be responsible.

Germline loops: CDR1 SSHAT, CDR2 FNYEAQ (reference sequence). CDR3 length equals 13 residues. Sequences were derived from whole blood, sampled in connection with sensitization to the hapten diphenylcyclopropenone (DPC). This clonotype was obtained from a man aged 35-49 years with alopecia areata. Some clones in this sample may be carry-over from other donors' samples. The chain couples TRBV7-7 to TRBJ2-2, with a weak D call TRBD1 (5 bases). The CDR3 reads CASSYRREEQLFF. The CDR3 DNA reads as TGTGCTAGCAGCTACAGGCGAGAGGAGCAGCTGTTTTTT.